This TCR beta chain was found in a study of cytomegalovirus exposure and HLA in healthy donors. This PCR relied on a set of 60 Vbeta primers and 13 Jbeta primers. Here immunoSEQ multiplex PCR was the method, and the copy in TCRdb shows in-frame clones only, minus some. The table lists 100,000 to 150,000 clones, 75% to 85% of them singletons. CDR3 length equals 15 residues. Germline CDR1 is SGHTA and CDR2 is FQGNSA. The V gene end was trimmed by 3 bases and the J gene end by 0 bases; junction bases not matched to a gene: 2. When sampled, the donors appeared nominally healthy, though they likely had unrecorded immune exposures.

This clonotype was sampled from a woman between 50 and 59 years old in good health and CMV-seropositive. The sample comprised PBMCs. The chain recombines TRBV7-2 with TRBJ2-7; 10 bases match TRBD2. CDR3 bases: TGTGCCAGCAGCTTTAGGACTAGCGGCTCCTACGAGCAGTACTTC. It specifies CASSFRTSGSYEQYF.